Following are 10 T cell receptor beta chains from one sample sequenced in a study of T cell responses to AZD1222 COVID-19 vaccine. Sequenced by immunoSEQ multiplex PCR; TCRdb stores in-frame clones only, minus some. The profile shows approximately 49,000 clones, around four fifths of them singletons. The sequences come from peripheral blood, collected on day 0 of MenACWY control vaccination. All receptors come from an adult in good health.

The V gene is TRBV28, the J gene TRBJ2-1, with 10 bases matching TRBD2. V shed 0 bases, J shed 8 bases, and the junction held 1 base outside the gene matches. Germline V gene lookup returns CDR1 MDHEN and CDR2 SYDVKM. The CDR3 sequence is 14 residues long. In DNA form, the CDR3 reads TGTGCCAGCAGTTTATGGAGCGGGAGGGATGAGCAGTTCTTC. Translating it yields CASSLWSGRDEQFF.

The chain couples TRBV7-9 to TRBJ1-3; tentatively, D is TRBD1 (5 bases). Trimming took off 1 base at V and 2 bases at J, with 18 bases between the two ends. Germline V gene sequence: CDR1 SEHNR, CDR2 FQNEAQ (reference sequence). CDR3 length: 18 residues. CDR3 bases: TGTGCCAGCAGCTTAGGCGGGCGGACAACCGAGGCTGGAAACACCATATATTTT. Translated, it gives CASSLGGRTTEAGNTIYF.

Only a few counts were recorded for this clone. The chain has TRBV15 and TRBJ1-2; 8 bases are shared with TRBD1. The CDR3 runs to 16 residues. V trimming: 3 bases; J trimming: 0 bases; junction bases outside the gene matches: 6. Per the germline V gene, CDR1 is LNHNV and CDR2 is YYDKDF (reference sequence). This CDR3 is CATSSQTGDPNYGYTF. CDR3 DNA: TGTGCCACCAGCAGTCAGACAGGGGATCCTAACTATGGCTACACCTTC.

V is TRBV28 and J is TRBJ1-5, with no clear D. The length of the CDR3 is 13 residues. The germline V gene has CDR1 MDHEN and CDR2 SYDVKM. The ends were cut back, 6 bases at V and 2 bases at J, with 8 bases in the middle. CDR3 bases: TGTGCCAGCAGATCCGAGGGCAATCAGCCCCAGCATTTT. It codes for CASRSEGNQPQHF. Full variable domain (outside the CDR3, taken from reference TRBV28 and TRBJ1-5): DVKVTQSSRYLVKRTGEKVFLECVQDMDHENMFWYRQDPGLGLRLIYFSYDVKMKEKGDIPEGYSVSREKKERFSLILESASTNQTSMYLCASRSEGNQPQHFGDGTRLSIL.

This chain joins TRBV30 and TRBJ1-2; 10 nucleotides match TRBD1. Germline V lookup: CDR1 GTSNPN, CDR2 SVGIG (reference sequence). The CDR3 loop spans 18 amino acids. The CDR3 region is CALQRGATGGYSNYGYTF. The CDR3 coding sequence is TGTGCTCTCCAAAGAGGGGCGACAGGGGGCTACTCTAACTATGGCTACACCTTC.

The gene calls are TRBV6-2 or TRBV6-3 and TRBJ2-3; TRBD1 matches 7 bases. This CDR3 comprises 15 residues. Losses at the gene ends were 5 bases for V and 8 bases for J; bases not matched to a gene: 13. In germline, CDR1 is MNHEY, CDR2 SVGEGT. The CDR3 sequence is CASSHLDRVKGTQYF. The CDR3 coding sequence is TGTGCCAGCAGTCACCTCGACAGGGTGAAAGGTACGCAGTATTTT.

This clone was counted a few times. The chain uses TRBV3-1 (or the pseudogene TRBV3-2) and TRBJ2-7, with D perhaps matching TRBD2 (6 bases). Trimming pared 1 base from V and 0 bases from J, leaving 7 bases between. The CDR3 contains 14 residues. Germline lookup yields CDR1 LGHDT and CDR2 YNNKEL (reference sequence). CDR3 sequence (DNA): TGTGCCAGCAGCCAAGTACTAGCCTCCTACGAGCAGTACTTC. This gives the protein CASSQVLASYEQYF.

The chain links TRBV27 to TRBJ2-5; the D gene is possibly TRBD2 (7 bases). CDR1 and CDR2 from the germline V gene are MNHEY and SMNVEV (reference sequence). Trimming removed 4 bases from V and 0 bases from J, with 27 bases in between. CDR3 length equals 20 residues. The CDR3 spells CASSSPRGGGTGAYQETQYF. The CDR3 DNA sequence: TGTGCCAGCAGTTCGCCTCGAGGGGGGGGGACGGGAGCGTACCAAGAGACCCAGTACTTC.

The rearrangement uses TRBV29-1 and TRBJ1-5; the match to TRBD1 covers 10 bases. CDR3 size: 15 residues. The V gene's germline CDR1 is SQVTM and CDR2 ANQGSEA. The trim removed 7 bases at V and 2 bases at J, leaving 8 bases unmatched. The CDR3 DNA follows: TGCAGCGCCAAGACAGGGGGCTTGGGCAATCAGCCCCAGCATTTT. Its translation: CSAKTGGLGNQPQHF.

The chain carries TRBV6-2 or TRBV6-3 and TRBJ1-1, with D tentatively TRBD1 (5 bases). Deletions cut 1 base from V and 1 base from J, with 19 bases between. CDR3 length: 18 residues. Germline loops: CDR1 MNHEY, CDR2 SVGEGT. CDR3 region: CASSYYFRDSQGNTEAFF. The CDR3 DNA reads TGTGCCAGCAGTTACTACTTTAGAGATTCGCAGGGGAACACTGAAGCTTTCTTT.